This TCR beta chain was retrieved from a study of CD8 T cells in ankylosing spondylitis. Study-wide findings and caveats: Roughly eight highly homologous variants made up a TCR beta motif that seemed to typify ankylosing spondylitis blood. Disease-linked clones bore a CD8+ phenotype and were relatively rare in peripheral blood.

Quantitative 5'-RACE with molecular barcodes was used to make the TCR beta libraries. In TCRdb, the 5' RACE reads were re-called with MiXCR into one record per CDR3 protein. Of about 440,000 distinct CDR3 sequences in the sample, 15% to 20% were seen once. This clonotype was found a few times. Its matching antigen is unknown. In germline, CDR1 is SQVTM, CDR2 ANQGSEA. This CDR3 is built from 14 residues. The V end was cut by 2 bases, the J end by 2 bases, with 12 bases between. The sequencing input was blood, either unsorted or a sorted T cell fraction (not recorded which). This chain links TRBV29-1 with TRBJ1-2; tentatively, D is TRBD1 (6 bases). The source is a male donor with ankylosing spondylitis. CDR3 DNA: TGCAGCGTTGAAACGACAGGCGGCAACTATGGCTACACCTTC. Protein product: CSVETTGGNYGYTF. The whole variable domain, remainder taken from reference TRBV29-1 and TRBJ1-2, is SAVISQKPSRDICQRGTSLTIQCQVDSQVTMMFWYRQQPGQSLTLIATANQGSEATYESGFVIDKFPISRPNLTFSTLTVSNMSPEDSSIYLCSVETTGGNYGYTFGSGTRLTVV.